This entry describes one TCR beta chain. The CDR3 runs 17 residues. CDR1 is MGHRA, CDR2 YSYEKL, per germline. This specimen belongs to a study of T cells expressing NK-cell markers. Reanalyzing the 5' RACE reads, TCRdb keeps one entry per CDR3 protein, without DNA. The sample totals about 300,000 distinct CDR3 sequences; its top ten clones hold around 3.9%. The chain couples TRBV4-1 to TRBJ2-4; there is no DNA to check the TCRdb D call of TRBD1. The sequence was obtained from a woman aged 18 to 75 in good health. Sequenced sample: blood T cells: a sorted CD56 or NKG2C T cell subset, CD4+ or CD8+ T cells, or bulk PBMC T cells (not recorded which). The CDR3 here is CASSQGAARLAKNIQYF.